Listed below are T cell receptor beta chains from one sample, sequenced in a study of T-cell reconstitution after alpha-beta-depleted transplantation in children. TCRdb recomputed calls from the PCR reads with MiXCR, one row per CDR3 protein. The profile covers some 600,000 distinct CDR3 sequences, with 10% to 15% appearing a single time and 2.2% taken by the ten largest. Sequencing was performed on PBMCs, mostly from graft donor cells, taken 360 days after TCRalphabeta/CD19-depleted stem cell transplant. The receptors shown here come from a male patient between 5 and 17 years old who had a stem cell transplant for acute myeloid leukemia, so the T cells may come from the graft donor. CDR3s include the opening cysteine and the closing phenylalanine or tryptophan. Fields, in order: CDR3 length, V gene, clone size, D gene, J gene, CDR3 protein, CDR3 DNA. A D gene is named only where the DNA matches it firmly. Not all rows give a size; the values are once, few, many and, for expanded clones, a class.

13	TRBV20-1	few	TRBD2	TRBJ2-1	CSATSGREVEQFF	TGCAGTGCTACTAGCGGGAGGGAAGTTGAGCAGTTCTTC
17	TRBV7-9	-	TRBD1	TRBJ2-5	CASSQDRGARLGETQYF	TGTGCCAGCAGCCAGGACAGGGGGGCGCGTTTAGGAGAGACCCAGTACTTC
15	TRBV29-1	few	TRBD2	TRBJ2-1	CSVEGLASSYNEQFF	TGCAGCGTTGAAGGACTAGCGAGCTCCTACAATGAGCAGTTCTTC
15	TRBV7-2	many	-	TRBJ1-5	CASSPSTYSNQPQHF	TGTGCCAGCAGCCCCTCAACTTATAGCAATCAGCCCCAGCATTTT
14	TRBV12-3/TRBV12-4	-	-	TRBJ2-4	CASSPVGGKNIQYF	TGTGCCAGCAGTCCGGTGGGGGGCAAAAACATTCAGTACTTC
18	TRBV6-2/TRBV6-3	-	-	TRBJ2-3	CASSLTLVDSRGTDTQYF	TGTGCCAGCAGTTTAACCCTCGTCGACTCCCGAGGCACAGATACGCAGTATTTT
17	TRBV7-6	few	TRBD2	TRBJ2-7	CASSLLGIAGGTYEQYF	TGTGCCAGCAGCTTATTGGGGATAGCGGGAGGAACCTACGAGCAGTACTTC
17	TRBV7-9	many	TRBD1	TRBJ1-1	CASSFGQGAGMNTEAFF	TGTGCCAGCAGCTTTGGACAGGGGGCTGGAATGAACACTGAAGCTTTCTTT
18	TRBV11-1	-	TRBD2	TRBJ2-1	CASSDFPSGRRLYNEQFF	TGTGCCAGCAGCGATTTTCCTAGCGGGCGAAGACTCTACAATGAGCAGTTCTTC
14	TRBV6-5	-	-	TRBJ2-3	CASSYRLFTDTQYF	TGTGCCAGCAGTTACCGGCTTTTCACAGATACGCAGTATTTT
16	TRBV12-3/TRBV12-4	many	TRBD1	TRBJ2-7	CASSPGTGTGQYEQYF	TGTGCCAGCAGCCCCGGCACCGGGACAGGGCAGTACGAGCAGTACTTC
14	TRBV25-1	many	-	TRBJ2-2	CASSEGRGPGELFF	TGTGCCAGCAGTGAAGGCAGGGGCCCCGGGGAGCTGTTTTTT
18	TRBV7-9	many	-	TRBJ1-3	CASSLSQDSTVSGNTIYF	TGTGCCAGCAGCTTATCCCAAGACTCGACTGTCTCTGGAAACACCATATATTTT
15	TRBV24-1	many	-	TRBJ2-1	CATSDLRSEYNEQFF	TGTGCCACCAGTGATTTAAGGTCCGAATACAATGAGCAGTTCTTC
18	TRBV12-3/TRBV12-4	-	-	TRBJ2-1	CASSLRGSGRNDENEQFF	TGTGCCAGCAGCCTCAGGGGCTCCGGGAGAAATGATGAGAATGAGCAGTTCTTC
12	TRBV12-3/TRBV12-4	few	-	TRBJ2-3	CASRRTSSSQYF	TGTGCCAGCCGGAGGACCAGTTCTTCGCAGTATTTT
15	TRBV30	few	-	TRBJ2-7	CAWSVVWRGVDEQYF	TGTGCCTGGAGTGTAGTATGGAGGGGTGTGGACGAGCAGTACTTC
17	TRBV28	few	-	TRBJ1-6	CASTRGGLSSYNSPLHF	TGTGCCAGCACTCGGGGGGGCTTGAGCTCCTATAATTCACCCCTCCACTTT
21	TRBV12-3/TRBV12-4	-	TRBD2	TRBJ2-1	CASSLRLAGTRSPRGYNEQFF	TGTGCCAGCAGTTTAAGACTAGCGGGTACCCGGTCTCCTCGCGGCTACAATGAGCAGTTCTTC
16	TRBV7-2	-	TRBD1	TRBJ2-5	CASSFATGAPQETQYF	TGTGCCAGCAGCTTCGCGACAGGGGCCCCTCAAGAGACCCAGTACTTC
17	TRBV7-2	few	TRBD1	TRBJ2-3	CASSLALTGGSSDTQYF	TGTGCCAGCAGCTTAGCGCTAACAGGGGGCAGCTCAGATACGCAGTATTTT
11	TRBV20-1	few	-	TRBJ2-1	CSAGSGNEQFF	TGCAGTGCGGGTAGCGGCAATGAGCAGTTCTTC
18	TRBV5-2	once	-	TRBJ2-6	CASKPYPSGSSGANVLTF	TGTGCCAGCAAGCCGTATCCTAGCGGGAGCTCTGGGGCCAACGTCCTGACTTTC
12	TRBV3-1	many	-	TRBJ2-2	CASSPLGGELFF	TGTGCCAGCAGCCCTCTTGGCGGGGAGCTGTTTTTT
17	TRBV4-3	many	TRBD2	TRBJ2-1	CASSQVLASRSYNEQFF	TGCGCCAGCAGCCAGGTACTAGCGTCACGATCCTACAATGAGCAGTTCTTC
15	TRBV20-1	many	TRBD1	TRBJ2-7	CSALKGTGGSYEQYF	TGCAGTGCCCTCAAGGGGACAGGTGGGTCCTACGAGCAGTACTTC
15	TRBV7-3	-	TRBD1	TRBJ2-1	CASSFLGQGYNEQFF	TGTGCCAGCAGCTTCCTGGGACAGGGCTACAATGAGCAGTTCTTC
12	TRBV19	many	-	TRBJ1-5	CASSIAGQPQHF	TGTGCCAGTAGTATAGCGGGTCAGCCCCAGCATTTT
15	TRBV6-5	-	TRBD1	TRBJ1-3	CASSSVDRVGNTIYF	TGTGCCAGCAGTTCCGTGGACAGGGTCGGAAACACCATATATTTT
15	TRBV18	few	TRBD1	TRBJ1-6	CASQKPDRDNSPLHF	TGTGCCAGCCAGAAACCGGACAGGGATAATTCACCCCTCCACTTT
12	TRBV7-9	many	-	TRBJ2-1	CASSLVVYEQFF	TGTGCCAGCAGCTTAGTGGTCTATGAGCAGTTCTTC
15	TRBV4-3	-	-	TRBJ2-7	CASSQAASGEAKQYF	TGCGCCAGCAGCCAAGCGGCATCCGGAGAGGCTAAGCAGTACTTC
15	TRBV12-3/TRBV12-4	many	-	TRBJ2-6	CASSLTVSGANVLTF	TGTGCCAGCAGTTTGACAGTCTCTGGGGCCAACGTCCTGACTTTC
18	TRBV28	many	TRBD2	TRBJ2-1	CASSLQIRTSGPYNEQFF	TGTGCCAGCAGTCTCCAAATTAGGACTAGCGGGCCTTACAATGAGCAGTTCTTC
15	TRBV29-1	-	TRBD2	TRBJ2-1	CSVEWLAGGLGEQFF	TGCAGCGTTGAATGGCTAGCGGGAGGATTGGGTGAGCAGTTCTTC
14	TRBV12-3/TRBV12-4	many	-	TRBJ2-1	CASSLGLGYNEQFF	TGTGCCAGCAGTCTCGGACTGGGCTACAATGAGCAGTTCTTC
8	TRBV4-2	-	-	TRBJ2-7	CASCEQYF	TGTGCCAGCTGCGAGCAGTACTTC
15	TRBV3-1	-	-	TRBJ1-2	CASSQTALFNYGYTF	TGTGCCAGCAGCCAAACGGCTCTTTTTAACTATGGCTACACCTTC
15	TRBV7-9	few	-	TRBJ1-2	CASSLDPGRGYGYTF	TGTGCCAGCAGCTTAGATCCGGGGAGAGGCTATGGCTACACCTTC
16	TRBV7-2	-	TRBD2	TRBJ2-4	CASSSVAGGLLNIQYF	TGTGCCAGCAGCTCGGTAGCGGGAGGGCTTTTAAACATTCAGTACTTC